These T cell receptor beta chains were read from a single sample in a study of blood T cell repertoires in COVID-19. Generated by immunoSEQ multiplex PCR, the TCRdb table keeps only in-frame clones and is missing some. Of 90,000 or so clones in the sample, around 87% are singletons; the top ten hold approximately 18%. The sample taken for sequencing was peripheral blood. These receptors were collected from a human donor in a cohort sampled during active COVID-19. Each CDR3 is given with its conserved first and last residue. A D gene is named only where the DNA matches it firmly. For some rows the clone size is stated as once, few or many, or as a class when expanded; others skip it.

cdr3_aa cdr3_nt j_call v_call clone_size d_call
CASSYWTGRGTEAFF TGTGCCAGCAGTTACTGGACGGGGAGAGGAACTGAAGCTTTCTTT TRBJ1-1 TRBV6-5 few .
CASSPSTYNEQFF TGCGCCAGCAGCCCCTCAACTTACAATGAGCAGTTCTTC TRBJ2-1 TRBV4-1 . .
CASSPDRGLYNEQFF TGTGCCAGCAGTCCTGACAGGGGCCTCTACAATGAGCAGTTCTTC TRBJ2-1 TRBV28 few TRBD1
CATSDDSGFGETQYF TGTGCCACCAGTGACGATTCGGGGTTTGGGGAGACCCAGTACTTC TRBJ2-5 TRBV24-1 once .
CASSQDLRNTEAFF TGTGCCAGCAGCCAAGATCTCCGGAACACTGAAGCTTTCTTT TRBJ1-1 TRBV3-1/TRBV3-2 . .
CAISEIQGAHYGYTF TGTGCCATCAGTGAGATACAGGGGGCACACTATGGCTACACCTTC TRBJ1-2 TRBV10-3 . TRBD1
CASSLGALSYEQYF TGTGCCAGCAGCTTAGGGGCCCTCTCCTACGAGCAGTACTTC TRBJ2-7 TRBV11-2 . .
CASRAGQRLNNEQFF TGTGCCAGCAGGGCGGGACAGAGGCTTAACAATGAGCAGTTCTTC TRBJ2-1 TRBV2 . .
CASSLGRGKGTQYF TGTGCCAGCAGCTTAGGACGGGGAAAAGGGACCCAGTACTTC TRBJ2-5 TRBV7-3 . .
CASSLGQGHTEAFF TGTGCCAGCAGTTTGGGACAGGGGCACACTGAAGCTTTCTTT TRBJ1-1 TRBV6-2/TRBV6-3 . TRBD1
CASSFHDEQYF TGTGCCAGCAGTTTTCATGACGAGCAGTACTTC TRBJ2-7 TRBV28 . .
CASSSSLAGGPTDTQYF TGTGCCAGCAGCTCCTCACTAGCGGGGGGTCCCACAGATACGCAGTATTTT TRBJ2-3 TRBV7-9 . TRBD2
CASSPRATVGQPQHF TGTGCCAGCAGTCCCAGGGCGACGGTTGGGCAGCCCCAGCATTTT TRBJ1-5 TRBV6-5 once .
CASRTPGNQPQHF TGTGCCAGCAGGACCCCAGGGAATCAGCCCCAGCATTTT TRBJ1-5 TRBV2 . .
CASSPFGAHEQFF TGTGCCAGCTCACCATTTGGGGCTCATGAGCAGTTCTTC TRBJ2-1 TRBV18 . .
CASSFTGADYGYTF TGTGCCAGCAGTTTCACAGGGGCGGACTATGGCTACACCTTC TRBJ1-2 TRBV6-5 . TRBD1
CASSLLTGSSYEQYF TGCGCCAGCAGCCTGTTGACAGGGTCTTCCTACGAGCAGTACTTC TRBJ2-7 TRBV5-1 . TRBD1
CASSTLETQGSPLHF TGTGCCAGCAGCACCTTGGAGACCCAAGGTTCACCCCTCCACTTT TRBJ1-6 TRBV21-1 . .
CASSPRGDNEQFF TGTGCCAGCAGCCCTCGGGGAGACAATGAGCAGTTCTTC TRBJ2-1 TRBV11-1 . .
CASSSPLGVEQYF TGTGCCAGCAGCTCTCCCCTCGGGGTTGAGCAGTACTTC TRBJ2-7 TRBV11-1 . .
CASRDRVGNTIYF TGTGCCAGCAGGGACAGGGTTGGAAACACCATATATTTT TRBJ1-3 TRBV12-3/TRBV12-4 . TRBD1
CASSLGDNQPQHF TGTGCCAGCAGTTTGGGAGATAATCAGCCCCAGCATTTT TRBJ1-5 TRBV12-3/TRBV12-4 . .
CASSFGVARNEKLFF TGTGCCAGCAGTTTCGGGGTAGCCCGTAATGAAAAACTGTTTTTT TRBJ1-4 TRBV28 once .
CASSIGVGDRAKNIQYF TGTGCCAGTAGTATAGGGGTCGGGGATAGAGCCAAAAACATTCAGTACTTC TRBJ2-4 TRBV19 . .
CASSTRNSPLHF TGTGCCAGCAGCACCAGAAATTCACCCCTCCACTTT TRBJ1-6 TRBV11-2 . .
CASRQGQINYGYTF TGTGCCAGCAGACAGGGACAGATTAACTATGGCTACACCTTC TRBJ1-2 TRBV5-8 . TRBD1
CASSWARVRTEAFF TGTGCCAGCAGCTGGGCCAGGGTTAGGACTGAAGCTTTCTTT TRBJ1-1 TRBV11-3 . .
CVSSQDPQGGGTDTQYF TGTGTCAGCAGCCAAGACCCCCAGGGCGGGGGGACAGATACGCAGTATTTT TRBJ2-3 TRBV4-2 . TRBD2
CASSYRLSTGELFF TGTGCCAGCAGCTACCGACTCAGCACCGGGGAGCTGTTTTTT TRBJ2-2 TRBV5-4 . .
CASSIAGMYQETQYF TGTGCCAGCAGCATAGCAGGGATGTACCAAGAGACCCAGTACTTC TRBJ2-5 TRBV6-2/TRBV6-3 few .
CASRGGTGRSTYNSPLHF TGCGCCAGCAGGGGGGGGACAGGAAGATCAACTTATAATTCACCCCTCCACTTT TRBJ1-6 TRBV5-1 . TRBD1
CASSLRLGYEQYF TGCGCCAGCAGCTTGCGTCTAGGCTACGAGCAGTACTTC TRBJ2-7 TRBV5-1 few .
CARGGRTSTEAFF TGTGCCAGGGGGGGTAGGACCAGCACTGAAGCTTTCTTT TRBJ1-1 TRBV2 . .
CASSPVGDFSTEAFF TGTGCCAGCAGCCCAGTAGGGGATTTTAGCACTGAAGCTTTCTTT TRBJ1-1 TRBV7-3 . .
CASRRANYGYTF TGTGCCAGCAGGAGAGCTAACTATGGCTACACCTTC TRBJ1-2 TRBV12-3/TRBV12-4 once .
CASSLVTGYSLYGYTF TGTGCCAGCAGCTTGGTCACAGGGTACAGTCTCTATGGCTACACCTTC TRBJ1-2 TRBV5-6 few .
CASSLETGLDGQPQHF TGTGCCAGCAGCTTGGAAACAGGGTTAGACGGTCAGCCCCAGCATTTT TRBJ1-5 TRBV7-2 once .
CASSHSYGQGGEKLFF TGTGCCAGCAGCCATAGTTATGGACAGGGGGGAGAAAAACTGTTTTTT TRBJ1-4 TRBV3-1/TRBV3-2 . TRBD1
CASSAYRGPKNIQYF TGTGCCAGCTCAGCCTACAGGGGGCCCAAAAACATTCAGTACTTC TRBJ2-4 TRBV18 once TRBD1
CASSRSDRGSNEKLFF TGTGCCAGCAGCCGATCCGACAGGGGTTCTAATGAAAAACTGTTTTTT TRBJ1-4 TRBV14 . TRBD1
CASGQKRDRGRVDTEKLFF TGTGCCAGCGGGCAAAAACGGGACAGGGGCCGTGTAGACACGGAAAAACTGTTTTTT TRBJ1-4 TRBV5-5 . TRBD1
CASSQVGSSEQFF TGTGCCAGCAGCCAAGTCGGTAGTAGTGAGCAGTTCTTC TRBJ2-1 TRBV3-1/TRBV3-2 . .
CASRGQGAGYEQYF TGTGCCAGCAGGGGACAGGGGGCGGGCTACGAGCAGTACTTC TRBJ2-7 TRBV2 . TRBD1
CASSLSSGSYNEQFF TGTGCCAGCAGCTTAAGTAGCGGTTCCTACAATGAGCAGTTCTTC TRBJ2-1 TRBV7-3 . .
CATRDGDSNQPQHF TGTGCCACCAGAGACGGAGATAGCAATCAGCCCCAGCATTTT TRBJ1-5 TRBV24-1 . .
CASSPLPAQGAKNIQYF TGTGCCAGCTCACCACTCCCAGCGCAGGGAGCCAAAAACATTCAGTACTTC TRBJ2-4 TRBV18 . .
CASSEVPYEQFF TGTGCCAGCAGCGAGGTACCATATGAGCAGTTCTTC TRBJ2-1 TRBV7-9 . .
CASSGTGGPREAFF TGTGCCAGCAGCGGTACAGGGGGCCCTCGAGAAGCTTTCTTT TRBJ1-1 TRBV7-9 . TRBD1
CATSRGGTGGNYGYTF TGTGCCACCAGTAGAGGGGGAACAGGTGGAAACTATGGCTACACCTTC TRBJ1-2 TRBV24-1 . .
CASSQEGRTGGAGNTIYF TGCGCCAGCAGCCAAGAAGGAAGGACAGGGGGCGCCGGAAACACCATATATTTT TRBJ1-3 TRBV4-1 . TRBD1
CASSLEGGRDTIYF TGCGCCAGCAGCTTGGAAGGCGGGAGGGACACCATATATTTT TRBJ1-3 TRBV5-1 . .
CASSSGGANTGELFF TGCGCCAGCAGCTCGGGGGGCGCGAACACCGGGGAGCTGTTTTTT TRBJ2-2 TRBV5-1 . .
CASSLLSTGELFF TGTGCCAGCAGTTTACTTTCCACCGGGGAGCTGTTTTTT TRBJ2-2 TRBV27 . .